This T cell receptor beta chain was identified in a study of T cells in Graves' hyperthyroidism and ophthalmopathy. Study results and limitations: The majority of expanded thyroid clonotypes above 0.001 also appeared in blood.

The CDR3 covers 16 residues. With 5 bases clipped from V and 4 bases from J, the junction kept 12 bases outside the gene matches. Germline CDR1 MDHEN, CDR2 SYDVKM. Authors of the study amplified TCR beta CDR3 regions from RNA transcripts. With the HTBI primer set, the TCR CDR3 went through a first round of RT-PCR. TCRdb itself ran the multiplex PCR reads through MiXCR, one entry per CDR3 protein. In the table there are about 610,000 distinct CDR3 sequences, around 15% of which are singletons. This clonotype was found many times. Its antigen is unidentified. Under 3 months was the duration of disease in ophthalmopathy patients, who also had a Clinical Activity Score of at least 3 and a NOSPECS grade of at least 4.

The TCR sequence derives from a woman between 40 and 55 years old with Graves' ophthalmopathy. Input material: blood. This chain joins TRBV28 and TRBJ2-5, with 8 bases identical to TRBD1. The CDR3 here is CASSMVLQGAGETQYF. CDR3 nucleotide sequence: TGTGCCAGCAGTATGGTACTCCAGGGGGCCGGAGAGACCCAGTACTTC.